Included here is one TCR beta chain sequence, with context. Sequencing used immunoSEQ multiplex PCR; TCRdb keeps in-frame clones, though not all of them. The sample consists of about 160,000 clones, roughly 77% of them appearing once. The sample is drawn from a study of cytotoxic CD8 clonotypes in ibrutinib-treated CLL. Germline V gives CDR1 SGHRS, CDR2 YFSETQ. The CDR3 length is 14 residues. V dropped 2 bases and J dropped 5 bases, with 11 bases sitting between them. Source: PBMCs, taken after 12 months of ibrutinib treatment. The chain links TRBV5-1 to TRBJ2-1, with D tentatively TRBD1 (6 bases). This TCR was sampled from a human donor with chronic lymphocytic leukemia. CDR3 residues: CASSFTTGNNEQFF. In DNA, the CDR3 is TGCGCCAGCAGCTTCACGACAGGAAACAATGAGCAGTTCTTC.